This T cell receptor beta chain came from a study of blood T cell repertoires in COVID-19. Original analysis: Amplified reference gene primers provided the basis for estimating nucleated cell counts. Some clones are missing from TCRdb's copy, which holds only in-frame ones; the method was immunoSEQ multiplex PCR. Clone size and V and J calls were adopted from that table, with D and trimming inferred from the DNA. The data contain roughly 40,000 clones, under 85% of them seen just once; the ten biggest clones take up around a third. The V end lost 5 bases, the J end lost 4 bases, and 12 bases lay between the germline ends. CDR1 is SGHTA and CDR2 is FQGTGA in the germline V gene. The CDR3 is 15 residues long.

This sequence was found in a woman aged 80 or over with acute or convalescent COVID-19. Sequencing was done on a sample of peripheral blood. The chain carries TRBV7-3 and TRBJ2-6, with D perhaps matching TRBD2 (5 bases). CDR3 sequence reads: CASSPNGIGANVLTF. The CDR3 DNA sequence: TGTGCCAGCAGCCCCAACGGGATAGGGGCCAACGTCCTGACTTTC.